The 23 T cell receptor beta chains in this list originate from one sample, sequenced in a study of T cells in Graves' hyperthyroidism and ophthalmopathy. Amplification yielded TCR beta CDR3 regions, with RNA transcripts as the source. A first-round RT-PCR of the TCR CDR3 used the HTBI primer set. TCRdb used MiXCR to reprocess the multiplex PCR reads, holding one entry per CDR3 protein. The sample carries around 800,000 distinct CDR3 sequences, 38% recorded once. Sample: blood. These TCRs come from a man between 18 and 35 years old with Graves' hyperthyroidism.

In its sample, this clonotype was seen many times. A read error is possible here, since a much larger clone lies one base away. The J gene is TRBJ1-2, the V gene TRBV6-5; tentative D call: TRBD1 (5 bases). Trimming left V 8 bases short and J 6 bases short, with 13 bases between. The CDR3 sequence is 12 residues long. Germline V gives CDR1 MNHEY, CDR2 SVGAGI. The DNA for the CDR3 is TGTGCCAGCTCCCACAGGATTGATGGCTACACCTTC. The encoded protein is CASSHRIDGYTF.

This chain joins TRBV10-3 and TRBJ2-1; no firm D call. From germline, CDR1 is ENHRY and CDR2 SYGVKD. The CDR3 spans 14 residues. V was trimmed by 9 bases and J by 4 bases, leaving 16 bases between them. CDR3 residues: CAIANRDEYNEQFF. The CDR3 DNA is TGTGCCATTGCCAATCGAGACGAGTACAATGAGCAGTTCTTC.

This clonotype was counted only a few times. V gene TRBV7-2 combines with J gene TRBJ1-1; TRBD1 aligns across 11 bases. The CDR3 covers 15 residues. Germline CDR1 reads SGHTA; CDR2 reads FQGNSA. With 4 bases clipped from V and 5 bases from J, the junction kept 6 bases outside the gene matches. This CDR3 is CASSSSRDRGTEAFF. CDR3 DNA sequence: TGTGCCAGCAGCTCATCCCGGGACAGGGGGACTGAAGCTTTCTTT.

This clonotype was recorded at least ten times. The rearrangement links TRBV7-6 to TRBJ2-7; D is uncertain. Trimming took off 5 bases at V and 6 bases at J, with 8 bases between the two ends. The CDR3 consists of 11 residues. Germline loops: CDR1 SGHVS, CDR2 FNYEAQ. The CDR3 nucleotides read TGTGCCAGCAGCGACCGATTCGAGCAGTACTTC. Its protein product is CASSDRFEQYF.

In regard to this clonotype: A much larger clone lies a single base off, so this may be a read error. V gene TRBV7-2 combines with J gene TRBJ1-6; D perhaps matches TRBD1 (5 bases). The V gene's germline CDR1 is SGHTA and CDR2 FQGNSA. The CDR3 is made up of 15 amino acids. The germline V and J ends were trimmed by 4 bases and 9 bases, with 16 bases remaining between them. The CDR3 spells CASSSGGRETSPLHF. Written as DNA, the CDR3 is TGTGCCAGCAGCTCAGGAGGCAGGGAAACTTCACCCCTCCACTTT.

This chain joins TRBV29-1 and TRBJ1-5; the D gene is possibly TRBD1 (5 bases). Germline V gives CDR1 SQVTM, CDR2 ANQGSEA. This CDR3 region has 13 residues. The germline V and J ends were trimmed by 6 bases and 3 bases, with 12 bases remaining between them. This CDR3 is CSVNGTVNQPQHF. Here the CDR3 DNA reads TGCAGCGTAAACGGGACGGTCAATCAGCCCCAGCATTTT.

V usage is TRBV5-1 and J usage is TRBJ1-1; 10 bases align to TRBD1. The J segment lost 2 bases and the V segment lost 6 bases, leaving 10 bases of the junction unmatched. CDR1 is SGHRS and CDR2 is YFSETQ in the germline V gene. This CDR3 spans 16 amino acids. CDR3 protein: CASIAPGQGPNTEAFF. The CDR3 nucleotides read TGCGCCAGCATCGCCCCGGGACAGGGGCCCAACACTGAAGCTTTCTTT.

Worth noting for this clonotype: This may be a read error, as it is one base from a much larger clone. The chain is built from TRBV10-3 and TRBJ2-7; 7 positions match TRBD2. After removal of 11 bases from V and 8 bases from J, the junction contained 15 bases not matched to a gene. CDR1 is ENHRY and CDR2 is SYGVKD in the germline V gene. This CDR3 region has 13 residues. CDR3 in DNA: TGTGCCTCTGGGGGGGGACTTGGGAACAAGCAGTACTTC. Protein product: CASGGGLGNKQYF.

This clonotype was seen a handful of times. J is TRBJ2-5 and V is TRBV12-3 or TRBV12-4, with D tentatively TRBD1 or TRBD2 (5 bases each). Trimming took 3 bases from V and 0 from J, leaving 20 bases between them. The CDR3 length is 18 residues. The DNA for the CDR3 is TGTGCCAGCAGTTTCGGGATCAGGGTGATTGTCCACCAAGAGACCCAGTACTTC. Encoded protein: CASSFGIRVIVHQETQYF.

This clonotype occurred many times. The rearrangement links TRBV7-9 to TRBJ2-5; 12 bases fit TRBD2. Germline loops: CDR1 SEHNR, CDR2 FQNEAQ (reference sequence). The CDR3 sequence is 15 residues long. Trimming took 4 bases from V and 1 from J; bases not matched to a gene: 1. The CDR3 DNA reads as TGTGCCAGCAGCTCTAGCGGGGGGGCCCAAGAGACCCAGTACTTC. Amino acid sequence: CASSSSGGAQETQYF. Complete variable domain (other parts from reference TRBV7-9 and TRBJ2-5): DTGVSQNPRHKITKRGQNVTFRCDPISEHNRLYWYRQTLGQGPEFLTYFQNEAQLEKSRLLSDRFSAERPKGSFSTLEIQRTEQGDSAMYLCASSSSGGAQETQYFGPGTRLLVL.

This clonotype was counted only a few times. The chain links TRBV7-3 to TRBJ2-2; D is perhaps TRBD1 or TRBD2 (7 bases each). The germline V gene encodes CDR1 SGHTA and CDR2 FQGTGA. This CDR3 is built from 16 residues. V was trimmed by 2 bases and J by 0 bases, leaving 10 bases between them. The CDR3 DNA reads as TGTGCCAGCAGCTTACAGGGGGGGACGAACACCGGGGAGCTGTTTTTT. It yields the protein CASSLQGGTNTGELFF.

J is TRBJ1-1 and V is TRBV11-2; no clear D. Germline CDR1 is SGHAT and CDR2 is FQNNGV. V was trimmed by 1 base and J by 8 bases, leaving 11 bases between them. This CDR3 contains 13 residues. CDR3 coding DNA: TGTGCCAGCAGCTTAGGACCGAACTCCGAAGCTTTCTTT. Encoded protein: CASSLGPNSEAFF.

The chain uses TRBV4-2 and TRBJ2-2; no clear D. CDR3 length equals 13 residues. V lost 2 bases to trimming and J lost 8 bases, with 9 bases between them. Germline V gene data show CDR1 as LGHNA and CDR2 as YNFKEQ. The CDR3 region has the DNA TGTGCCAGCAGCCAATCAATGGGGGGGGAGCTGTTTTTT. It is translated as CASSQSMGGELFF.

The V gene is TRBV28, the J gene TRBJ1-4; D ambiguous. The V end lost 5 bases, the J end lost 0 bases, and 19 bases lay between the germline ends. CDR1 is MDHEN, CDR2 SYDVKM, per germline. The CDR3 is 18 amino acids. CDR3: CASSAPHDVIATNEKLFF. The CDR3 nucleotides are TGTGCCAGCAGTGCCCCCCACGATGTGATTGCAACTAATGAAAAACTGTTTTTT.

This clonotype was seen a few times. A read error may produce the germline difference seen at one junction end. Here the CDR3 DNA reads TGTGCCAGCAGCCAAGGTCGGACAGGAAACACTGAAGCTTTCTTT. It translates to CASSQGRTGNTEAFF. V is TRBV4-1 and J is TRBJ1-1; 7 nucleotides agree with TRBD1. Germline V CDR1 and CDR2: MGHRA, YSYEKL. The CDR3 covers 15 residues.

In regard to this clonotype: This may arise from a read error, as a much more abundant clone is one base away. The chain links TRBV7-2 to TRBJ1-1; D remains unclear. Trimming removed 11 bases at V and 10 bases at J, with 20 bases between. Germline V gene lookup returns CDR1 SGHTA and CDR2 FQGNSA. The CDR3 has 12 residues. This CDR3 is CAGNPRGRGAFF. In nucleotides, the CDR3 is TGTGCCGGCAACCCGCGGGGTCGGGGAGCTTTCTTT.

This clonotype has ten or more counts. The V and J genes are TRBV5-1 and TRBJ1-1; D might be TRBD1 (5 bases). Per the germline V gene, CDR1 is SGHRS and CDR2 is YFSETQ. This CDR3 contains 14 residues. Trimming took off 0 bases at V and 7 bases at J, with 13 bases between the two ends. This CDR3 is CASSLGQGASEAFF. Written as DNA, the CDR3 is TGCGCCAGCAGCTTGGGCCAGGGTGCCAGTGAAGCTTTCTTT.

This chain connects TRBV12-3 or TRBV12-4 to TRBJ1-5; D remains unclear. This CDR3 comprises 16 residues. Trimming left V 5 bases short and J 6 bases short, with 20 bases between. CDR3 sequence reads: CASSTGRQILGQPQHF. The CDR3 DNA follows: TGTGCCAGCAGTACCGGAAGACAAATCTTGGGTCAGCCCCAGCATTTT.

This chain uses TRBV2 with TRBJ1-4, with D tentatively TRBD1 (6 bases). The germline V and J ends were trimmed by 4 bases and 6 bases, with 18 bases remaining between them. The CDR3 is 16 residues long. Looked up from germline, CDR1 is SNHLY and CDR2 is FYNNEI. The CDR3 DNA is TGTGCCAGCAGTGTCGGGGGGGGGAGGGGGTATGAAAAACTGTTTTTT. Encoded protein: CASSVGGGRGYEKLFF.

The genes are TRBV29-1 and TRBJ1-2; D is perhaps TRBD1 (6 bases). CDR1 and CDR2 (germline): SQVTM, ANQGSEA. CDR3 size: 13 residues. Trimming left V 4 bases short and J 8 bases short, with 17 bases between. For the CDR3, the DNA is TGCAGCGTTGTGGGGGAGGGGACAACCGGCTACACCTTC. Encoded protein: CSVVGEGTTGYTF.

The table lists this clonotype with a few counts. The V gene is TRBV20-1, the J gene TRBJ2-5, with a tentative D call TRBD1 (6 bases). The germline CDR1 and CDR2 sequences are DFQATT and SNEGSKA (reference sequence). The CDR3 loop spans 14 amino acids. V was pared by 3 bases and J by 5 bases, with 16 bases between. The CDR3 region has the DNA TGCAGTGCTAGGAGACAGGCAGGGTTGGAGACCCAGTACTTC. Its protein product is CSARRQAGLETQYF.

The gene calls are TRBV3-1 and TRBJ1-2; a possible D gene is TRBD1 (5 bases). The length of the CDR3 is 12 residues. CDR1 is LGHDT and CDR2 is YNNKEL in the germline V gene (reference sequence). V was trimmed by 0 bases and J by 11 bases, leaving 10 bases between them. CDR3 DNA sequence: TGTGCCAGCAGCCAAGAGACGGGGCGTTACACCTTC. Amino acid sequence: CASSQETGRYTF.

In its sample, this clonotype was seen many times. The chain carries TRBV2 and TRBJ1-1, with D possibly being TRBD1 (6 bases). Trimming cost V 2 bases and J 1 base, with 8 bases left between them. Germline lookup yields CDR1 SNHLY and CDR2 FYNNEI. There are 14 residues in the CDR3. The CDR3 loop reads CASSERGQNTEAFF. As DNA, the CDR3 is TGTGCCAGCAGTGAACGGGGGCAGAACACTGAAGCTTTCTTT.